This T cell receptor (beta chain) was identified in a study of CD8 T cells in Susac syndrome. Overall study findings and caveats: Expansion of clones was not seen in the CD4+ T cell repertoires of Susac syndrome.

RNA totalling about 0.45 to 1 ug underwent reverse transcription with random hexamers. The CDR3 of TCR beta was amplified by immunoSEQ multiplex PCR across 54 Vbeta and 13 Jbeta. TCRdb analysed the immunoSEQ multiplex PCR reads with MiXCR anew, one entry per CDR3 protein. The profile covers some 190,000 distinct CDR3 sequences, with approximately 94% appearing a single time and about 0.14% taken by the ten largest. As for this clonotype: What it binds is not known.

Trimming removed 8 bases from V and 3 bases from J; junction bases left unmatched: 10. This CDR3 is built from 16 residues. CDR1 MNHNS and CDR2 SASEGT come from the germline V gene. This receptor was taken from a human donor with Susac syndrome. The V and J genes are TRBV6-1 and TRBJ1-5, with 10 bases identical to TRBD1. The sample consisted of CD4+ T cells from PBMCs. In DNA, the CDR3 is TGTGCCAGCCTGGGGGCGACAGGGGGCTTCAATCAGCCCCAGCATTTT. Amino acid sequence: CASLGATGGFNQPQHF.